This T cell receptor (beta chain) comes out of a study of blood T cell repertoires in COVID-19. Study summary: Material from acute and convalescent COVID-19 was sourced from the United States, Italy and Spain. PBMCs, B-cell-depleted T cells, or T cells provided the cDNA or gDNA that made up the material.

V was cut by 2 bases and J by 4 bases, with 20 bases left in between. This CDR3 region has 17 residues. Per the germline V gene, CDR1 is LGHDT and CDR2 is YNNKEL (reference sequence). Those enrolled, adults aged about 18 to 95 years, came from 24 US areas. How the authors handled the data: Reference gene primer amplification yielded estimated nucleated cell counts. Profiled with immunoSEQ multiplex PCR; TCRdb holds only in-frame clones, not every one. V, J and clone size are taken as reported in that table, and D and trimming were inferred from the DNA itself. The repertoire holds about 300,000 clones, with around 92% as singletons.

The receptor was isolated from a woman in her fifties or sixties who had been exposed to COVID-19. Sequencing was done on a sample of PBMCs or T cells enriched from blood (not recorded which). The chain has TRBV3-1 (or the pseudogene TRBV3-2) and TRBJ1-2; D is possibly TRBD1 (5 bases). This CDR3 reads CASSQPTGGSATYGYTF. The DNA for the CDR3 is TGTGCCAGCAGCCAACCCACAGGAGGGTCCGCAACCTATGGCTACACCTTC.